The 26 T cell receptor beta chains given below trace back to one sample, sequenced in a study of post-analysis software for immune sequencing data. General study points: About 5 TRBV segments, including TRBV5-6, TRBV5-1 and TRBV20-1, were more frequent in patients than controls.

Which antigens these TCRs recognize remains unknown. Included in the TCR beta cDNA libraries were unique molecular identifiers. TCRdb reprocessed the PCR reads with MiXCR, giving one entry per CDR3 protein. The sample holds hundreds of thousands of distinct CDR3 sequences, 55% to 60% seen once. The sample was blood. These receptors were collected from a girl aged 2 to 9 with multiple sclerosis.

In its sample, this clonotype was seen a few times. J is TRBJ2-2 and V is TRBV29-1, with a tentative D call TRBD1 (6 bases). V dropped 4 bases and J dropped 0 bases, with 6 bases sitting between them. CDR1 and CDR2 (germline): SQVTM, ANQGSEA. This CDR3 is built from 13 residues. CDR3 amino acids: CSVGTANTGELFF. The CDR3 coding sequence is TGCAGCGTTGGGACAGCGAACACCGGGGAGCTGTTTTTT.

The chain carries TRBV9 and TRBJ2-1; D unresolved. CDR3 length: 17 residues. CDR1 and CDR2 (germline): SGDLS, YYNGEE. Trimming removed 3 bases from V and 0 bases from J, with 16 bases in between. CDR3 region: CASSAPLDGSSYNEQFF. For the CDR3, the DNA is TGTGCCAGCAGCGCACCCCTGGACGGTAGCTCCTACAATGAGCAGTTCTTC. Drawing the rest from reference TRBV9 and TRBJ2-1, the complete variable domain is DSGVTQTPKHLITATGQRVTLRCSPRSGDLSVYWYQQSLDQGLQFLIQYYNGEERAKGNILERFSAQQFPDLHSELNLSSLELGDSALYFCASSAPLDGSSYNEQFFGPGTRLTVL.

This clonotype was seen a handful of times. The gene calls are TRBV5-1 and TRBJ2-3; D not resolved. Looked up from germline, CDR1 is SGHRS and CDR2 is YFSETQ. This CDR3 contains 15 residues. The ends were cut back, 1 base at V and 2 bases at J, with 11 bases in the middle. The DNA of the CDR3 is TGCGCCAGCAGCTTGTTCAGCGATTCCACAGATACGCAGTATTTT. Translation: CASSLFSDSTDTQYF.

This sequence joins TRBV5-8 and TRBJ2-1; 15 positions match TRBD2. The germline V gene has CDR1 SGHTS and CDR2 YDEGEE. V shed 3 bases and J 3 bases; nucleotides not matched to a gene: 7. The CDR3 sequence is 18 residues long. The CDR3 loop is CASSSRTSGRAFYNEQFF. In DNA, the CDR3 is TGTGCCAGCAGCTCGAGGACTAGCGGGAGGGCCTTCTACAATGAGCAGTTCTTC.

A word on this clonotype: Germline is not matched at one junction end, which may reflect a read error. The CDR3 is CSAIGTSGVSSYSEQFF. The CDR3 DNA reads TGCAGTGCTATCGGGACTAGCGGTGTAAGCTCCTACAGTGAGCAGTTCTTC. V and J are TRBV20-1 and TRBJ2-1; 11 bases are a match to TRBD2. CDR3 size: 17 residues. Germline values: CDR1 DFQATT, CDR2 SNEGSKA (reference sequence).

The V call is TRBV4-3, the J call TRBJ2-1; 8 bases line up with TRBD1. The V segment lost 0 bases and the J segment 2 bases; nucleotides outside the gene matches: 6. This CDR3 is built from 17 residues. Germline values: CDR1 LGHNA, CDR2 YSLEER. CDR3 sequence reads: CASSQDRTGNPYNEQFF. The DNA of the CDR3 is TGCGCCAGCAGCCAAGATAGGACAGGGAATCCCTACAATGAGCAGTTCTTC.

The sample holds a few counts of this clonotype. The V gene is TRBV10-3, the J gene TRBJ2-7; the D is unclear. Trimming cost V 4 bases and J 4 bases, with 11 bases left between them. The CDR3 sequence is 13 residues long. The germline V gene has CDR1 ENHRY and CDR2 SYGVKD. The CDR3 DNA reads as TGTGCCATCAGTGTGGACGGCCAATACGAGCAGTACTTC. It codes for CAISVDGQYEQYF.

This clonotype appeared a few times. In DNA, the CDR3 is TGTGCCACCAGTGGAACAGGGGGGAGCACAGATACGCAGTATTTT. Amino acids: CATSGTGGSTDTQYF. The chain is built from TRBV24-1 and TRBJ2-3, with 8 bases lining up with TRBD1. This CDR3 region has 15 residues. The germline V gene has CDR1 KGHDR and CDR2 SFDVKD. J was trimmed by 0 bases and V by 5 bases; bases with no gene match: 3.

The chain uses TRBV7-9 and TRBJ2-7; 8 nucleotides line up with TRBD2. The CDR3 length is 15 residues. Germline V CDR1 and CDR2: SEHNR, FQNEAQ (reference sequence). Unmatched junction bases numbered 7, after V lost 5 bases and J lost 1 base. Here the CDR3 reads CASSPSGSTSYEQYF. The CDR3 DNA reads as TGTGCCAGCAGCCCAAGCGGGAGCACGTCCTACGAGCAGTACTTC.

The chain uses TRBV10-3 and TRBJ1-2; D perhaps matches TRBD1 (5 bases). This CDR3 is built from 14 residues. The germline V gene has CDR1 ENHRY and CDR2 SYGVKD. Trimming stripped 6 bases from V and 2 bases from J, with 13 bases between. DNA for the CDR3: TGTGCCATCAGGCCGACAGCTCCAAACTATGGCTACACCTTC. Its translation: CAIRPTAPNYGYTF.

This clonotype was picked up a small number of times. The V and J genes are TRBV20-1 and TRBJ2-1, with TRBD2 matching over 7 bases. The CDR3 is 14 residues long. Losses at the gene ends were 3 bases for V and 2 bases for J; bases not matched to a gene: 4. Germline V gene lookup returns CDR1 DFQATT and CDR2 SNEGSKA (reference sequence). CDR3 in amino acids: CSASAGEAYNEQFF. The CDR3 bases are TGCAGTGCTAGTGCGGGAGAGGCCTACAATGAGCAGTTCTTC.

The table lists this clonotype with a few counts. The chain couples TRBV11-2 to TRBJ2-7; D uncertain. V gave up 5 bases and J gave up 0 bases, with 14 bases separating them. CDR3 length: 15 residues. CDR1 is SGHAT and CDR2 is FQNNGV in the germline V gene. The CDR3 DNA reads as TGTGCCAGCAGCCCCACCCCCGACACCTCCTACGAGCAGTACTTC. Protein product: CASSPTPDTSYEQYF.

The gene calls are TRBV7-6 and TRBJ2-7; no clear D. The germline CDR1 and CDR2 sequences are SGHVS and FNYEAQ. CDR3 length: 13 amino acids. V was cut by 2 bases and J by 5 bases, with 10 bases left in between. CDR3 in amino acids: CASSLIQFHEQYF. The CDR3 DNA reads as TGTGCCAGCAGCTTAATCCAGTTCCACGAGCAGTACTTC.

The chain joins TRBV20-1 to TRBJ2-1; 7 positions match TRBD2. Germline CDR1 is DFQATT and CDR2 is SNEGSKA (reference sequence). Trimming at V came to 6 bases and at J to 14 bases, leaving 22 bases not matched to a gene. This CDR3 contains 15 residues. The CDR3 sequence: CSARIGDYGGFAEFF. Written as DNA, the CDR3 is TGCAGTGCCAGAATCGGGGACTACGGAGGATTTGCGGAGTTCTTC.

This sequence joins TRBV29-1 and TRBJ2-3, with D perhaps matching TRBD2 (5 bases). The V end was cut by 1 base, the J end by 9 bases, with 14 bases between. The CDR3 extends over 13 amino acids. From germline, CDR1 is SQVTM and CDR2 ANQGSEA. The chain's CDR3 is CSVEANLSGTQYF. The CDR3 DNA sequence: TGCAGCGTTGAAGCGAACCTTTCGGGAACGCAGTATTTT.

This clonotype appeared a few times. The gene calls are TRBV6-5 and TRBJ2-7; no clear D. This CDR3 spans 13 amino acids. The ends were cut back, 4 bases at V and 1 base at J, with 8 bases in the middle. Germline CDR1 MNHEY, CDR2 SVGAGI. The CDR3 sequence: CASSSTDSYEQYF. The CDR3 bases are TGTGCCAGCAGTTCGACCGATTCCTACGAGCAGTACTTC.

The chain uses TRBV10-3 and TRBJ1-4, with D possibly being TRBD1 (5 bases). V was shortened by 0 bases and J by 7 bases, with 18 bases between the two germline ends. Germline V lookup: CDR1 ENHRY, CDR2 SYGVKD. CDR3 length: 17 residues. For the CDR3, the DNA is TGTGCCATCAGTGAGTCTAGGTTGGCGGGGACGAGTGAAAAACTGTTTTTT. It specifies CAISESRLAGTSEKLFF.

The rearrangement joins TRBV25-1 to TRBJ2-7; 9 positions match TRBD1. The germline gives CDR1 MGHDK, CDR2 SYGVNS. The ends lost 5 bases at V and 1 base at J; junction bases unmatched: 18. The CDR3 contains 19 residues. The CDR3, as DNA: TGTGCCAGCAGTAATTCTCACCGGGACAGGGATTCGGAATCCTACGAGCAGTACTTC. This translates into CASSNSHRDRDSESYEQYF.

This chain joins TRBV20-1 and TRBJ2-5; 11 bases are shared with TRBD1. The J call may be incorrect, as the DNA end agrees better with TRBJ2-7. CDR1 and CDR2 (germline): DFQATT, SNEGSKA (reference sequence). The CDR3 is made up of 14 amino acids. CDR3 coding DNA: TGCAGTGCTTGGGACAGGGGGACACATTACGAGCAGTACTTC. Residues: CSAWDRGTHYEQYF.

The chain uses TRBV27 and TRBJ2-3; 9 bases line up with TRBD2. The trim removed 6 bases at V and 5 bases at J, leaving 3 bases unmatched. From germline, CDR1 is MNHEY and CDR2 SMNVEV (reference sequence). The CDR3 loop spans 13 amino acids. The CDR3 coding sequence is TGTGCCAGCAGCTTGCGGGGGGGAGATACGCAGTATTTT. Its protein product is CASSLRGGDTQYF.

V usage is TRBV5-4 and J usage is TRBJ2-1; a weak D match, TRBD2 (7 bases). Germline V gene data show CDR1 as SGHNT and CDR2 as YYREEE (reference sequence). This CDR3 is built from 14 residues. V dropped 4 bases and J dropped 5 bases, with 13 bases sitting between them. Here the CDR3 reads CASSPKGGNNEQFF. CDR3 sequence (DNA): TGTGCCAGCAGCCCCAAGGGGGGGAACAATGAGCAGTTCTTC.

In DNA form, the CDR3 reads TGTGCCAGCAGCTGGGGGGAGGGCGTGAACACTGAAGCTTTCTTT. It encodes CASSWGEGVNTEAFF. The rearrangement uses TRBV7-8 and TRBJ1-1; D possibly corresponds to TRBD1 (5 bases). V was shortened by 4 bases and J by 0 bases, with 12 bases between the two germline ends. Germline V gene sequence: CDR1 SGHVS, CDR2 FQNEAQ. CDR3 size: 15 residues. Variable domain in full (rest from reference TRBV7-8 and TRBJ1-1): GAGVSQSPRYKVAKRGQDVALRCDPISGHVSLFWYQQALGQGPEFLTYFQNEAQLDKSGLPSDRFFAERPEGSVSTLKIQRTQQEDSAVYLCASSWGEGVNTEAFFGQGTRLTVV.

This rearrangement joins TRBV10-3 to TRBJ2-1; D is perhaps TRBD2 (5 bases). V was cut by 2 bases and J by 14 bases, with 16 bases left in between. This CDR3 contains 13 residues. Germline loops: CDR1 ENHRY, CDR2 SYGVKD. CDR3 DNA sequence: TGTGCCATCAGTGAGCGGGGTGGGTTTGTGGAGTTCTTC. It encodes CAISERGGFVEFF.

The chain couples TRBV6-2 or TRBV6-3 to TRBJ2-3; maybe TRBD1 (5 bases). The germline gives CDR1 MNHEY, CDR2 SVGEGT. The CDR3 has 13 amino acids. The V and J ends lost 5 bases and 4 bases respectively, with 10 bases between them. The CDR3 loop is CASSAKGADTQYF. In DNA form, the CDR3 reads TGTGCCAGCAGTGCGAAAGGGGCAGATACGCAGTATTTT.

This clonotype was recorded a few times. The genes are TRBV5-1 and TRBJ2-3; D uncertain. V was cut by 0 bases and J by 4 bases, with 9 bases left in between. The CDR3 sequence is 14 residues long. Germline V gene data show CDR1 as SGHRS and CDR2 as YFSETQ. DNA for the CDR3: TGCGCCAGCAGCTTGGAGACGTCCTCAGATACGCAGTATTTT. This sequence encodes CASSLETSSDTQYF.

The chain carries TRBV6-1 and TRBJ2-1; the D gene is possibly TRBD2 (5 bases). Germline assignment: CDR1 MNHNS and CDR2 SASEGT. CDR3 length: 16 amino acids. V lost 0 bases and J lost 0, with 9 bases in between. The chain's CDR3 is CASSEAMGSSYNEQFF. The CDR3 DNA sequence: TGTGCCAGCAGTGAAGCGATGGGGAGCTCCTACAATGAGCAGTTCTTC.